Shown below are 32 T cell receptor beta chains from a single sample sequenced in a study of cytomegalovirus exposure and HLA in healthy donors. PCR primers comprised 60 Vbeta and 13 Jbeta primers. This table comes from immunoSEQ multiplex PCR, and its TCRdb copy is limited to in-frame clones, with some not included. This table holds fewer than 200,000 clones, 82% found once. Sequencing input: PBMCs. Every receptor here comes from a man aged 45 to 65 in good health and CMV-seropositive.

In nucleotides, the CDR3 is TGTGCCAGTAGTATATCTGCCCCTGAGACCTACGAGCAGTACTTC. This encodes CASSISAPETYEQYF. The chain couples TRBV19 to TRBJ2-7; D not resolved. Germline lookup yields CDR1 LNHDA and CDR2 SQIVND (reference sequence). Trimming pared 2 bases from V and 2 bases from J, leaving 13 bases between. The CDR3 length is 15 residues.

The V call is TRBV30, the J call TRBJ1-3; D is undetermined. Germline V lookup: CDR1 GTSNPN, CDR2 SVGIG (reference sequence). Deletions cut 2 bases from V and 3 bases from J, with 17 bases between. The CDR3 sequence is 16 residues long. The CDR3 DNA reads as TGTGCCTGGAGTCCCCGAGGGCGTTTCTTTGGAAACACCATATATTTT. Its translation is CAWSPRGRFFGNTIYF.

This clone has a handful of counts. The chain has TRBV9 and TRBJ2-1; the match to TRBD1 covers 8 bases. The CDR3 covers 14 residues. Germline V lookup: CDR1 SGDLS, CDR2 YYNGEE. The V segment lost 0 bases and the J segment 9 bases; nucleotides outside the gene matches: 5. Here the CDR3 reads CASSVAQGAGEQFF. CDR3 DNA: TGTGCCAGCAGCGTAGCTCAGGGGGCCGGTGAGCAGTTCTTC.

V gene TRBV2 combines with J gene TRBJ2-7, with a weak D call TRBD2 (5 bases). This CDR3 region has 12 residues. In germline, CDR1 is SNHLY, CDR2 FYNNEI. Deletions cut 5 bases from V and 3 bases from J, with 8 bases between. This chain's CDR3 is CASSRGRYEQYF. In DNA, the CDR3 is TGTGCCAGCAGTCGAGGGCGCTACGAGCAGTACTTC.

This chain uses TRBV28 with TRBJ1-2; possibly TRBD1 for D (5 bases). The CDR3 is 13 residues long. V shed 8 bases and J shed 7 bases, with 17 bases lying between them. Germline CDR1 and CDR2: MDHEN and SYDVKM. The CDR3 coding sequence is TGTGCCAGCGGGACTTCGAACGGTGGTGGCTACACCTTC. Its translation: CASGTSNGGGYTF.

V and J are TRBV19 and TRBJ2-5, with TRBD1 identical over 7 bases. The J call may not be correct, given that the DNA end is closer to TRBJ2-7. Germline values: CDR1 LNHDA, CDR2 SQIVND (reference sequence). The CDR3 length is 17 residues. The CDR3 DNA is TGTGCCAGTAGTAGACATCCAAGACAGGGAAACGCCTACGAGCAGTACTTC. This gives the protein CASSRHPRQGNAYEQYF.

The chain couples TRBV10-3 to TRBJ2-7; 7 nucleotides align to TRBD1. With V trimmed by 8 bases and J by 1 base, 8 bases remained unmatched. CDR3 length: 14 amino acids. Per germline, CDR1 ENHRY and CDR2 SYGVKD. Here the CDR3 DNA reads TGTGCCATCTTCGCCCCGGGACAGTCCTACGAGCAGTACTTC. Translating gives CAIFAPGQSYEQYF.

V usage is TRBV28 and J usage is TRBJ1-5; 7 bases map to TRBD1. Germline values: CDR1 MDHEN, CDR2 SYDVKM. J gave up 4 bases and V 5 bases, and 8 bases lay outside the gene matches. The CDR3 is made up of 15 amino acids. This chain's CDR3 is CASSLPTGPNQPQHF. In nucleotides, the CDR3 is TGTGCCAGCAGTCTCCCGACAGGGCCAAATCAGCCCCAGCATTTT.

This clone is a singleton in its sample. The CDR3 protein is CASSNGRDYGYTF. Written as DNA, the CDR3 is TGTGCCAGCAGTAACGGGAGGGACTATGGCTACACCTTC. The chain links TRBV6-6 to TRBJ1-2; D is unclear. The CDR3 has 13 amino acids. Per germline, CDR1 MNHNY and CDR2 SVGAGI (reference sequence). Trimming shortened V by 5 bases and J by 3 bases, and 10 bases separated the two germline ends.

This chain uses TRBV7-6 with TRBJ1-1, with D possibly matching TRBD1 (5 bases). Per the germline V gene, CDR1 is SGHVS and CDR2 is FNYEAQ. V was clipped by 1 base and J by 5 bases, with 17 bases between them. This CDR3 spans 16 amino acids. The CDR3 nucleotides read TGTGCCAGCAGCTTAGTGGGGCCGGGGGAAGGTACTGAAGCTTTCTTT. This gives the protein CASSLVGPGEGTEAFF.

This clone was found once. CDR3 nucleotide sequence: TGTGCCAGCAGTTTAGTGGCAGCGACGGTGAGCTCCTACGAGCAGTACTTC. Translating it yields CASSLVAATVSSYEQYF. This rearrangement joins TRBV27 to TRBJ2-7; D call uncertain. The germline gives CDR1 MNHEY, CDR2 SMNVEV (reference sequence). This CDR3 has 17 amino acids. V was shortened by 2 bases and J by 0 bases, with 17 bases between the two germline ends.

This clone was observed a handful of times. Distinct nucleotide sequences in the sample also encode this CDR3. The CDR3: CASSLGTATNEKLFF. For the CDR3, the DNA is TGTGCCAGCAGCTTAGGGACTGCAACTAATGAAAAACTGTTTTTT. V usage is TRBV7-6 and J usage is TRBJ1-4; D ambiguous. Trimming removed 1 base from V and 0 bases from J, with 6 bases in between. The CDR3 sequence is 15 residues long. Germline V gene lookup returns CDR1 SGHVS and CDR2 FNYEAQ.

The gene calls are TRBV28 and TRBJ1-4, with 11 bases aligning to TRBD1. The CDR3 loop spans 17 amino acids. CDR1 is MDHEN and CDR2 is SYDVKM in the germline V gene. V gave up 7 bases and J gave up 5 bases; unmatched junction bases: 12. CDR3 in amino acids: CASTLARDRGGNEKLFF. CDR3 sequence (DNA): TGTGCCAGCACCCTTGCCCGGGACAGGGGGGGAAATGAAAAACTGTTTTTT.

CDR3 region: CASSISAGEVYEQYF. DNA of the CDR3: TGTGCCAGTAGTATCTCTGCGGGAGAGGTCTACGAGCAGTACTTC. The chain uses TRBV19 and TRBJ2-7; 7 nucleotides agree with TRBD2. Germline V CDR1 and CDR2: LNHDA, SQIVND (reference sequence). After removal of 3 bases from V and 3 bases from J, the junction contained 8 bases not matched to a gene. The CDR3 has 15 residues. The variable domain in full, completed from reference TRBV19 and TRBJ2-7, reads DGGITQSPKYLFRKEGQNVTLSCEQNLNHDAMYWYRQDPGQGLRLIYYSQIVNDFQKGDIAEGYSVSREKKESFPLTVTSAQKNPTAFYLCASSISAGEVYEQYFGPGTRLTVT.

This clone was counted a few times. The J gene is TRBJ2-7, the V gene TRBV5-6, with no clear D. The CDR3 is made up of 15 amino acids. Trimming left V 0 bases short and J 0 bases short, with 10 bases between. Germline assignment: CDR1 SGHDT and CDR2 YYEEEE. The CDR3 coding sequence is TGTGCCAGCAGCTTGGGTCGACGGGTCTCCTACGAGCAGTACTTC. Translated: CASSLGRRVSYEQYF.

In this sample, this clone turned up once. The chain uses TRBV27 and TRBJ2-7, with 8 bases fitting TRBD2. Germline CDR1 reads MNHEY; CDR2 reads SMNVEV (reference sequence). V was pared by 4 bases and J by 3 bases, with 5 bases of the junction left unmatched. This CDR3 is 14 amino acids long. CDR3 amino acids: CASSSSGSLYEQYF. As DNA, the CDR3 is TGTGCCAGCAGTTCAAGCGGGAGCCTCTACGAGCAGTACTTC.

This clone has a handful of counts. The genes are TRBV15 and TRBJ2-5; the D gene is possibly TRBD1 (5 bases). Germline V gene data show CDR1 as LNHNV and CDR2 as YYDKDF (reference sequence). The V end was cut by 0 bases, the J end by 2 bases, with 16 bases between. The CDR3 has 17 amino acids. The CDR3 nucleotides are TGTGCCACCAGCAGAGATAAGGGGCCATATGTGCAAGAGACCCAGTACTTC. Translating it yields CATSRDKGPYVQETQYF.

The rearrangement joins TRBV7-2 to TRBJ2-5; D may be TRBD2 (5 bases). The CDR3 runs to 14 residues. Trimming pared 5 bases from V and 3 bases from J, leaving 13 bases between. The V gene's germline CDR1 is SGHTA and CDR2 FQGNSA. CDR3 residues: CASSPRGGKETQYF. Here the CDR3 DNA reads TGTGCCAGCAGCCCCCGAGGAGGTAAAGAGACCCAGTACTTC.

This rearrangement joins TRBV30 to TRBJ2-7; TRBD1 matches at 12 bases. With V trimmed by 3 bases and J by 3 bases, 9 bases remained unmatched. Germline V gene sequence: CDR1 GTSNPN, CDR2 SVGIG (reference sequence). CDR3 size: 16 residues. The CDR3 here is CAWSRDRGPWVYEQYF. The CDR3 region has the DNA TGTGCCTGGAGCCGGGACAGGGGGCCATGGGTCTACGAGCAGTACTTC.

The genes are TRBV14 and TRBJ2-7; tentative D call: TRBD1 (5 bases). Trimming stripped 0 bases from V and 2 bases from J, with 5 bases between. The CDR3 sequence is 13 residues long. Germline V CDR1 and CDR2: SGHDN, FVKESK. The CDR3 loop reads CASSQEQAYEQYF. The CDR3 DNA reads TGTGCCAGCAGCCAAGAACAGGCCTACGAGCAGTACTTC.

This clone was counted a single time. The V call is TRBV5-4, the J call TRBJ1-5, with a tentative D call TRBD1 (6 bases). Per the germline V gene, CDR1 is SGHNT and CDR2 is YYREEE (reference sequence). Trimming cost V 6 bases and J 4 bases, with 17 bases left between them. The CDR3 is made up of 15 amino acids. CDR3 in amino acids: CASNRTVPRNQPQHF. DNA for the CDR3: TGTGCCAGCAACCGGACAGTTCCTCGGAATCAGCCCCAGCATTTT.

The chain combines TRBV4-1 with TRBJ1-3; weak D call: TRBD1 (5 bases). V lost 0 bases to trimming and J lost 2 bases, with 11 bases between them. CDR1 is MGHRA and CDR2 is YSYEKL in the germline V gene. The CDR3 is 16 residues long. CDR3: CASSQEGQTTGNTIYF. The DNA of the CDR3 is TGCGCCAGCAGCCAAGAGGGGCAGACGACTGGAAACACCATATATTTT.

The rearrangement uses TRBV7-9 and TRBJ2-3; 8 bases fit TRBD2. The J segment lost 5 bases and the V segment lost 7 bases, leaving 8 bases of the junction unmatched. Germline V gene sequence: CDR1 SEHNR, CDR2 FQNEAQ (reference sequence). The CDR3 runs to 14 residues. The CDR3 sequence: CASTGVRGGDTQYF. In DNA form, the CDR3 reads TGTGCCAGCACCGGGGTCCGGGGGGGAGATACGCAGTATTTT.

This rearrangement joins TRBV5-1 to TRBJ1-1; the D is unclear. Trimming took 2 bases from V and 0 from J, leaving 5 bases between them. The CDR3 covers 13 residues. CDR1 and CDR2 from the germline V gene are SGHRS and YFSETQ. CDR3 DNA sequence: TGCGCCAGCAGCTTACAGCTGAACACTGAAGCTTTCTTT. It specifies CASSLQLNTEAFF.

The DNA of the CDR3 is TGTGCCAGCAGCCGAAGCAGCGGGGGCACAGATACGCAGTATTTT. The encoded protein is CASSRSSGGTDTQYF. V is TRBV7-2 and J is TRBJ2-3; 7 positions agree with TRBD2. J was trimmed by 1 base and V by 5 bases; bases with no gene match: 6. The CDR3 has 15 residues. Germline V lookup: CDR1 SGHTA, CDR2 FQGNSA.

This rearrangement joins TRBV2 to TRBJ2-7; D remains ambiguous. CDR1 is SNHLY, CDR2 FYNNEI, per germline. The CDR3 runs to 11 residues. V lost 5 bases and J lost 5, with 7 bases in between. CDR3 sequence (DNA): TGTGCCAGCAGTATAATAGACGAGCAGTACTTC. It yields the protein CASSIIDEQYF.

V is TRBV4-1 and J is TRBJ2-5, with D perhaps TRBD2 (6 bases). V lost 0 bases and J 11 bases, leaving 16 bases between the germline ends. This CDR3 has 14 residues. Germline CDR1 MGHRA, CDR2 YSYEKL. CDR3 sequence: CASSQDQVNREQYF. In nucleotides, the CDR3 is TGCGCCAGCAGCCAAGATCAAGTAAACCGGGAGCAGTACTTC.

This chain connects TRBV19 to TRBJ1-2; TRBD1 might be the D (5 bases). There are 13 residues in the CDR3. Trimming pared 5 bases from V and 7 bases from J, leaving 14 bases between. Germline lookup yields CDR1 LNHDA and CDR2 SQIVND (reference sequence). The CDR3: CASSSTGLVGYTF. Written as DNA, the CDR3 is TGTGCCAGTAGTTCAACAGGTTTAGTTGGCTACACCTTC.

This rearrangement joins TRBV11-2 to TRBJ1-1; the D gene is possibly TRBD1 (5 bases). V lost 3 bases to trimming and J lost 0 bases, with 8 bases between them. The CDR3 totals 14 residues. Germline CDR1 is SGHAT and CDR2 is FQNNGV. The CDR3 loop reads CASSFQGLNTEAFF. CDR3 DNA sequence: TGTGCCAGCAGCTTCCAGGGCTTGAACACTGAAGCTTTCTTT.

This chain joins TRBV15 and TRBJ1-6; 8 nucleotides agree with TRBD1. The CDR3 totals 14 residues. J was trimmed by 13 bases and V by 0 bases; bases with no gene match: 5. Germline-derived CDR1 and CDR2 are LNHNV and YYDKDF (reference sequence). Here the CDR3 DNA reads TGTGCCACCAGCAGAGACGGCAGGGGGCCGCCCCTCCACTTT. It encodes CATSRDGRGPPLHF. The variable domain in full, completed from reference TRBV15 and TRBJ1-6, reads DAMVIQNPRYQVTQFGKPVTLSCSQTLNHNVMYWYQQKSSQAPKLLFHYYDKDFNNEADTPDNFQSRRPNTSFCFLDIRSPGLGDTAMYLCATSRDGRGPPLHFGNGTRLTVT.

DNA for the CDR3: TGTGCCAGCAGGCCTACGGGGCTAGCGGGAGCCGGGGAGCTGTTTTTT. Translated, it gives CASRPTGLAGAGELFF. This chain links TRBV9 with TRBJ2-2, with 10 bases lining up with TRBD2. The CDR3 covers 16 residues. Germline CDR1 SGDLS, CDR2 YYNGEE. V gave up 5 bases and J gave up 6 bases; unmatched junction bases: 10.

The chain uses TRBV6-1 and TRBJ1-2; D not resolved. V was cut by 0 bases and J by 2 bases, with 4 bases left in between. Looked up from germline, CDR1 is MNHNS and CDR2 is SASEGT. The CDR3 contains 13 residues. The CDR3 sequence is CASSEAENYGYTF. The CDR3 region has the DNA TGTGCCAGCAGTGAAGCTGAGAACTATGGCTACACCTTC.